This T cell receptor beta chain was sequenced during a study of blood T cell repertoires in COVID-19. The germline V and J ends were trimmed by 1 base and 2 bases, with 6 bases remaining between them. Germline CDR1 reads LGHDT; CDR2 reads YNNKEL (reference sequence). The CDR3 spans 15 residues. The table came from immunoSEQ multiplex PCR; TCRdb's copy has only in-frame clones and leaves some out. The table shows 150,000 to 200,000 clones, with around 90% occurring only once. Source material: peripheral blood. The chain links TRBV3-1 (or the pseudogene TRBV3-2) to TRBJ2-6, with D possibly TRBD1 on 5 matching bases. This clonotype was obtained from a man aged 50 to 60 with acute or convalescent COVID-19. The CDR3 DNA is TGTGCCAGCAGCCAAGGACAGACTGGGGCCAACGTCCTGACTTTC. This codes for CASSQGQTGANVLTF.